The source of this T cell receptor beta chain is a study of blood T cell repertoires in COVID-19. The assay was immunoSEQ multiplex PCR, and TCRdb's table has in-frame clones only and misses some. The table lists 250,000 or so clones, 65% to 85% of them singletons, with roughly 3.2% in the top ten. V shed 6 bases, J shed 6 bases, and the junction held 14 bases outside the gene matches. Germline CDR1 is PRHDT and CDR2 is FYEKMQ (reference sequence). The length of the CDR3 is 16 residues. This TCR was sampled from a man aged 45-60 years who had recovered from COVID-19. Sequenced sample: PBMCs or T cells enriched from blood (not recorded which). The genes are TRBV13 and TRBJ2-7; 10 nucleotides line up with TRBD2. The CDR3 DNA is TGTGCCAGCAGTCAAGGCGAGGGCCTAGCGGGAGTCGAGCAGTACTTC. Protein product: CASSQGEGLAGVEQYF. Drawing the rest from reference TRBV13 and TRBJ2-7, the complete variable domain is AAGVIQSPRHLIKEKRETATLKCYPIPRHDTVYWYQQGPGQDPQFLISFYEKMQSDKGSIPDRFSAQQFSDYHSELNMSSLELGDSALYFCASSQGEGLAGVEQYFGPGTRLTVT.